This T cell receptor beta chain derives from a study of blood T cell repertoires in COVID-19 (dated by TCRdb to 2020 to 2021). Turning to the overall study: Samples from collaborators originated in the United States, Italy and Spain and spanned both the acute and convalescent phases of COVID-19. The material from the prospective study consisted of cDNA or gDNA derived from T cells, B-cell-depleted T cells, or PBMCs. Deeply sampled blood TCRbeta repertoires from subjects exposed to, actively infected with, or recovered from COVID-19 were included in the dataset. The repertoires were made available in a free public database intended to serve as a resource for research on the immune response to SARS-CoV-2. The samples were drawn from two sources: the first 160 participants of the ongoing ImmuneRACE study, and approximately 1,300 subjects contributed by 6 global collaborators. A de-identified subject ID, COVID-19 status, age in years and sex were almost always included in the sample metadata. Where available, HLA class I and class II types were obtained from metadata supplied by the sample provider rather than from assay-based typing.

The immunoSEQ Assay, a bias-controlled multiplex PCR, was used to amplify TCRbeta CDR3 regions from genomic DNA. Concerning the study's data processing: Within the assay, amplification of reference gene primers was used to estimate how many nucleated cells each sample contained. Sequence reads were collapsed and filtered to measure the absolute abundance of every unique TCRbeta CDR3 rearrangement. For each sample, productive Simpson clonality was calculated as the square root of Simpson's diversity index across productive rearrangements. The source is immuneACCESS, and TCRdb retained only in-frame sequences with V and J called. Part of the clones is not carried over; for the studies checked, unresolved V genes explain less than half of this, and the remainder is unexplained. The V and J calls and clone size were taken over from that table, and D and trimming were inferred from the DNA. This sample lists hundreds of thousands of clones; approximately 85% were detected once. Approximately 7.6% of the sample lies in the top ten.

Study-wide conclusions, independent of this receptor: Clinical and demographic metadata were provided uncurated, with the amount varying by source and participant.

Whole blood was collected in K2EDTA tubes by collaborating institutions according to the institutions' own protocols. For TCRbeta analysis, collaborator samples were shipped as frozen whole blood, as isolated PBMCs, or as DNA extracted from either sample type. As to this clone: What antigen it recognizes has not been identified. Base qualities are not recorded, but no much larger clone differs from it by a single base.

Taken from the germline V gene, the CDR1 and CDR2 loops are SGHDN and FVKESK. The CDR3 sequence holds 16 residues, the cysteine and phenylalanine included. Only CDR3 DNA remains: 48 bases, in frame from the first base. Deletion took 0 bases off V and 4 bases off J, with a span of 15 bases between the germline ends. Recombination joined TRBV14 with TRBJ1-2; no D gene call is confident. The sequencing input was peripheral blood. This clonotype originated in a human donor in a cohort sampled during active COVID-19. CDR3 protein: CASSQDVSLNSYGYTF. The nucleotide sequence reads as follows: TGTGCCAGCAGCCAAGATGTGAGCCTAAATTCCTATGGCTACACCTTC.